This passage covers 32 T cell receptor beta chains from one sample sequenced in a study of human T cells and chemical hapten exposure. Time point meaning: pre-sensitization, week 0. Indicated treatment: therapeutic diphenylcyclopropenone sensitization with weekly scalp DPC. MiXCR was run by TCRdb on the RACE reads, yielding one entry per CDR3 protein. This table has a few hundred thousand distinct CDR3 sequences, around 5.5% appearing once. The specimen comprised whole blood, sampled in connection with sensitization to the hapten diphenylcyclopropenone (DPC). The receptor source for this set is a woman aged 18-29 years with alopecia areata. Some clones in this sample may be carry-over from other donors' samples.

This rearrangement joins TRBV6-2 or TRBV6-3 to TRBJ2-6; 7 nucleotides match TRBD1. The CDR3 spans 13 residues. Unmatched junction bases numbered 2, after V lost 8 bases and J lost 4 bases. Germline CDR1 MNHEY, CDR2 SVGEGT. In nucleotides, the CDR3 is TGTGCCAGCGGGGACAGCGGGGCCAACGTCCTGACTTTC. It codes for CASGDSGANVLTF.

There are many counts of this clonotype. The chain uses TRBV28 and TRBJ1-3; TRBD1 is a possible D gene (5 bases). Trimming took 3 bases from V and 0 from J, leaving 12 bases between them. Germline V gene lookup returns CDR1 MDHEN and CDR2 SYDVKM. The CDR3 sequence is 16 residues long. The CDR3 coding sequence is TGTGCCAGCAGTTTGACCCAGGGATCCTCTGGAAACACCATATATTTT. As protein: CASSLTQGSSGNTIYF.

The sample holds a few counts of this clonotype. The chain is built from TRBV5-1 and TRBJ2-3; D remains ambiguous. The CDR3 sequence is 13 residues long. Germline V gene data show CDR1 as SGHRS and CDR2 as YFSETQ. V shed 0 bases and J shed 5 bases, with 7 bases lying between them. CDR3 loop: CASSLEVVDTQYF. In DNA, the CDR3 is TGCGCCAGCAGCTTGGAAGTTGTAGATACGCAGTATTTT.

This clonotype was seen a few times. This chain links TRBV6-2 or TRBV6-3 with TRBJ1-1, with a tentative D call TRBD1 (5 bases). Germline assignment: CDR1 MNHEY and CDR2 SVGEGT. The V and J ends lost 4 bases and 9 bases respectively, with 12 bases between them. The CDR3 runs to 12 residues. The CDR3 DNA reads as TGTGCCAGCAGTTCCCCAGGGTTAAAAGCTTTCTTT. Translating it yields CASSSPGLKAFF.

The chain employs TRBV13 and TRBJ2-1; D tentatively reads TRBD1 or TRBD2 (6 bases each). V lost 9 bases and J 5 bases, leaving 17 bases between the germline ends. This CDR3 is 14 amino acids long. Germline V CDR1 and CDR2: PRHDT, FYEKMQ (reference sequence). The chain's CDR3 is CASNRGGGNNEQFF. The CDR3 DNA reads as TGTGCCAGTAACCGAGGAGGGGGAAACAATGAGCAGTTCTTC.

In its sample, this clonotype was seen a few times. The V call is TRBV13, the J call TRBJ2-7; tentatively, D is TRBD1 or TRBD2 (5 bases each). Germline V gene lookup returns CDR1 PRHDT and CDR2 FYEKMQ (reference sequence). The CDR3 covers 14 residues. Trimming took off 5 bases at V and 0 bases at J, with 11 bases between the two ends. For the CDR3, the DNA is TGTGCCAGCAGCACCGGGACGAGCTCCTACGAGCAGTACTTC. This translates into CASSTGTSSYEQYF.

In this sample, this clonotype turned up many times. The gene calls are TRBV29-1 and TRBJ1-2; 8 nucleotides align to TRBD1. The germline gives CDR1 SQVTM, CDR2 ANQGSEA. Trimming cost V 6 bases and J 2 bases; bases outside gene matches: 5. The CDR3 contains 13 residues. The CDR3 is CSVSGQGNYGYTF. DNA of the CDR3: TGCAGCGTCTCAGGACAGGGAAACTATGGCTACACCTTC.

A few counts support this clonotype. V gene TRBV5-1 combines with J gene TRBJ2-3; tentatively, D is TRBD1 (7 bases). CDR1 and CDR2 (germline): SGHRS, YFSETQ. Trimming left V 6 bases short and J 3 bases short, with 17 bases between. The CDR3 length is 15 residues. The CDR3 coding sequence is TGCGCCAGCACCCCCTTGGAGGGACAGACAGATACGCAGTATTTT. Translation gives CASTPLEGQTDTQYF.

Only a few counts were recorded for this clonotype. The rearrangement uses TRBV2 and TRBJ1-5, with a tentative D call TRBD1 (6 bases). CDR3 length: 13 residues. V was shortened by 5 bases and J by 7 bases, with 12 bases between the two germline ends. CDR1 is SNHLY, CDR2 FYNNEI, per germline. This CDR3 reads CASSWTVVQPQHF. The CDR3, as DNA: TGTGCCAGCAGTTGGACAGTTGTCCAGCCCCAGCATTTT.

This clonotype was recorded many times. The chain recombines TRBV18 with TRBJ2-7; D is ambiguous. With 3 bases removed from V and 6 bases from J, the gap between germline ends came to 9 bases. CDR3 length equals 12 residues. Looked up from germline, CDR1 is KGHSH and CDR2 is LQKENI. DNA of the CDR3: TGTGCCAGCTCACCCCCCCTTGGCGAGCAGTACTTC. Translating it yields CASSPPLGEQYF.

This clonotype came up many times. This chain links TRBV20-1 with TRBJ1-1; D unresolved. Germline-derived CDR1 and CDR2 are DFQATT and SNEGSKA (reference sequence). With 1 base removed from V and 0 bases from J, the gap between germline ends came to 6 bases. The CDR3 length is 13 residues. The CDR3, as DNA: TGCAGTGCTAGAGGAGGGATGAACACTGAAGCTTTCTTT. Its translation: CSARGGMNTEAFF.

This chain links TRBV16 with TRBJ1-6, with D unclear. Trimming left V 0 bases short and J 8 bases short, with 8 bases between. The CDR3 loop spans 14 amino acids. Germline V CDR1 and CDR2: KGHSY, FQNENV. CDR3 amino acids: CASSQSKGYSPLHF. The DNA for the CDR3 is TGTGCCAGCAGCCAATCGAAGGGATATTCACCCCTCCACTTT.

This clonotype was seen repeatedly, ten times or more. In DNA, the CDR3 is TGCGCCAGCAGCTTACAAGCGACAAGGGAGCAGTACTTC. Translation: CASSLQATREQYF. The V and J genes are TRBV5-1 and TRBJ2-7; D unclear. Germline CDR1 and CDR2: SGHRS and YFSETQ. V was clipped by 2 bases and J by 7 bases, with 13 bases between them. There are 13 residues in the CDR3.

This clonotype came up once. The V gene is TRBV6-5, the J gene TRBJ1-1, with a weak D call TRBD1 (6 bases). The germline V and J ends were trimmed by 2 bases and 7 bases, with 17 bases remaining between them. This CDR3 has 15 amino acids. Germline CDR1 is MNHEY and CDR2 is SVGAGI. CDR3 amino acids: CASSYTTTGKDEAFF. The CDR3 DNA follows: TGTGCCAGCAGTTACACCACTACAGGGAAGGATGAAGCTTTCTTT.

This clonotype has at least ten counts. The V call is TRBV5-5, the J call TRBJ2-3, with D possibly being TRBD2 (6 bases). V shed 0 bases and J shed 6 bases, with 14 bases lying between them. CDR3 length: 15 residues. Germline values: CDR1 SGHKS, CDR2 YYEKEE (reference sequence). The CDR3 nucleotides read TGTGCCAGCAGCTTGGTGAGGTTGGCGGGGGATACGCAGTATTTT. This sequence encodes CASSLVRLAGDTQYF.

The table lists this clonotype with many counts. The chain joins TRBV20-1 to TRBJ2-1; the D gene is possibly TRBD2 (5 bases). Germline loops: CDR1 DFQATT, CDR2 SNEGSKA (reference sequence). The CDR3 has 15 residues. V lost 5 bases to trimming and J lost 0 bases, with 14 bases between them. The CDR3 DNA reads TGCAGTGCTCCCCTCGACTATTCCTCCTACAATGAGCAGTTCTTC. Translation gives CSAPLDYSSYNEQFF.

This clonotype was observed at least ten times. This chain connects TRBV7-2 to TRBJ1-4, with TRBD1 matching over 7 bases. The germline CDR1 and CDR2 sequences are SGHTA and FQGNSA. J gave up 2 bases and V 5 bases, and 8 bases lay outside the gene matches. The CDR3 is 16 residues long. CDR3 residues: CASSARQGWTNEKLFF. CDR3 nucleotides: TGTGCCAGCAGCGCGCGACAGGGCTGGACTAATGAAAAACTGTTTTTT.

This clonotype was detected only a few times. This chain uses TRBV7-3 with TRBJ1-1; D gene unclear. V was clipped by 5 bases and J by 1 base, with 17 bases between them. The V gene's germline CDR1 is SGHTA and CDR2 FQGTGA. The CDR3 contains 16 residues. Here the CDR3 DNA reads TGTGCCAGCAGCGAACTCGTGTCCAGTCAGAACACTGAAGCTTTCTTT. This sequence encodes CASSELVSSQNTEAFF.

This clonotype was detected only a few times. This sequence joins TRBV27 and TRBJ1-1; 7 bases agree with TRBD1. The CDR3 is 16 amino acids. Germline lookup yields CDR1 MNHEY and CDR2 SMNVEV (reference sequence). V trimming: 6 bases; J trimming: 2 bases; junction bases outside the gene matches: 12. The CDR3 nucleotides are TGTGCCAGCAGCCCCCTACCGGGACAGCTCAACACTGAAGCTTTCTTT. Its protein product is CASSPLPGQLNTEAFF.

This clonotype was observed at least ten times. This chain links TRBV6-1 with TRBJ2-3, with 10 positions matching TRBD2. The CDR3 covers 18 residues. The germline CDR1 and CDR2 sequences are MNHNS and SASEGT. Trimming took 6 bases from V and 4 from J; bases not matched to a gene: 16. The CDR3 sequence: CASRELLSAGGNADTQYF. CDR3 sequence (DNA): TGTGCCAGCAGAGAACTCCTCTCAGCGGGGGGGAATGCAGATACGCAGTATTTT.

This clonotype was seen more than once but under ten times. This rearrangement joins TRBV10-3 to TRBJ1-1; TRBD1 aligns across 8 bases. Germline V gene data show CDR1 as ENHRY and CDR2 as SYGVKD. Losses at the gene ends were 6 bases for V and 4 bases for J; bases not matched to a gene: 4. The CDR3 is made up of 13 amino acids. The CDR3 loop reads CAIRRQGTTEAFF. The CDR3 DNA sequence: TGTGCCATCAGACGACAGGGGACCACTGAAGCTTTCTTT.

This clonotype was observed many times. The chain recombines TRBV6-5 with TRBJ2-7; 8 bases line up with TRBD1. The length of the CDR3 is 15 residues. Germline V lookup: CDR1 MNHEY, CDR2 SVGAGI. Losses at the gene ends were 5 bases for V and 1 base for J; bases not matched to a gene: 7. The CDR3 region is CASSDGTGQSYEQYF. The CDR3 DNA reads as TGTGCCAGCAGTGACGGGACAGGTCAGTCCTACGAGCAGTACTTC.

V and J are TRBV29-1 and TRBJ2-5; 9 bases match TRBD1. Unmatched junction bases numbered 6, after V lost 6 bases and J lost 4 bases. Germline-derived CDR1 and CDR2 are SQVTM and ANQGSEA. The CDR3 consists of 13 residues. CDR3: CSVEGQGGETQYF. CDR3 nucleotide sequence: TGCAGCGTCGAGGGACAGGGTGGAGAGACCCAGTACTTC.

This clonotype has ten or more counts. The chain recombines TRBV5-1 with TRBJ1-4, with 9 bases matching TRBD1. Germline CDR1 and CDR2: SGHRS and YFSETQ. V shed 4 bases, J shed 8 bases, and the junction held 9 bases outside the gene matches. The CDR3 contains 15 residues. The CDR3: CASSPGDRVKEKLFF. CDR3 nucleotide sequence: TGCGCCAGCAGCCCCGGGGACAGGGTAAAAGAAAAACTGTTTTTT.

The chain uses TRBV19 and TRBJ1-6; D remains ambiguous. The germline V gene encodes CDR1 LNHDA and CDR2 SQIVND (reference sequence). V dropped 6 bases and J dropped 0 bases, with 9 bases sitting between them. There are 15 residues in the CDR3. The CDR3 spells CASRREASYNSPLHF. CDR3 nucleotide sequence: TGTGCCAGTAGAAGGGAAGCCTCCTATAATTCACCCCTCCACTTT.

The CDR3 sequence is CAISESLRGNEQFF. The CDR3 nucleotides read TGTGCCATCAGTGAGTCGCTCAGGGGAAATGAGCAGTTCTTC. The chain employs TRBV10-3 and TRBJ2-1; D is possibly TRBD1 (6 bases). CDR1 is ENHRY and CDR2 is SYGVKD in the germline V gene. This CDR3 is 14 amino acids long. The germline V and J ends were trimmed by 0 bases and 7 bases, with 10 bases remaining between them.

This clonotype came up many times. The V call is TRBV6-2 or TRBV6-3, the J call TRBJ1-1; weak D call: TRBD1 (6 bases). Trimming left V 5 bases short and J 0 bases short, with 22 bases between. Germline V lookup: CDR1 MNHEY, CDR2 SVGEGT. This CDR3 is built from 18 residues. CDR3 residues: CASSALTGSRDLNTEAFF. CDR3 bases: TGTGCCAGCAGTGCGCTCACAGGGTCTCGGGACTTGAACACTGAAGCTTTCTTT.

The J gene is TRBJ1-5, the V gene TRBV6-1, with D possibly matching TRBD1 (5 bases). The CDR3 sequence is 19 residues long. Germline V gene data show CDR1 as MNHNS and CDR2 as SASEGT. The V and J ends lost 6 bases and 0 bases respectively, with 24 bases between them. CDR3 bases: TGTGCCAGCAGGCCAACGGGCGCAGGGCTTATTGATAGCAATCAGCCCCAGCATTTT. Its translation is CASRPTGAGLIDSNQPQHF.

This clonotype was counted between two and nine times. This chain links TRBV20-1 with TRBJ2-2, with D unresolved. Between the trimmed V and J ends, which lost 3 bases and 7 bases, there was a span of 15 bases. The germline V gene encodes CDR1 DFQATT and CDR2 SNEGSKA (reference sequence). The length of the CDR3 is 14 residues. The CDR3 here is CSASPLLGVGELFF. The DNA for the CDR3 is TGCAGTGCTAGTCCCTTGCTTGGGGTCGGGGAGCTGTTTTTT.

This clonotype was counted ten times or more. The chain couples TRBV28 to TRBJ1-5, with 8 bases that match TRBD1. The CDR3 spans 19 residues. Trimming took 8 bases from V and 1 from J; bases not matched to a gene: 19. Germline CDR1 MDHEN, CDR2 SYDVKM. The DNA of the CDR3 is TGTGCCAGCCTCAAACGTTGGACAGGGTCTTTGATAAGCAATCAGCCCCAGCATTTT. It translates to CASLKRWTGSLISNQPQHF. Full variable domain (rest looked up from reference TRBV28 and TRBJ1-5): DVKVTQSSRYLVKRTGEKVFLECVQDMDHENMFWYRQDPGLGLRLIYFSYDVKMKEKGDIPEGYSVSREKKERFSLILESASTNQTSMYLCASLKRWTGSLISNQPQHFGDGTRLSIL.

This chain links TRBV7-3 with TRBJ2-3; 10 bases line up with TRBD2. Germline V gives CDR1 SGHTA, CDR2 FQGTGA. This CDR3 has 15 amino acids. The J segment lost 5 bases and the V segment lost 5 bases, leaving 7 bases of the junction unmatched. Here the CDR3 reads CASSPAGGPGDTQYF. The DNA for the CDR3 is TGTGCCAGCAGCCCAGCGGGGGGGCCAGGAGATACGCAGTATTTT.

The CDR3 DNA reads TGTGCCAGCGGAGGGGGGAGTGAAAAACTGTTTTTT. Protein sequence: CASGGGSEKLFF. The V and J genes are TRBV6-5 and TRBJ1-4; perhaps TRBD1 as D (6 bases). V was pared by 8 bases and J by 7 bases, with 11 bases between. Germline V CDR1 and CDR2: MNHEY, SVGAGI. The CDR3 is 12 residues long.